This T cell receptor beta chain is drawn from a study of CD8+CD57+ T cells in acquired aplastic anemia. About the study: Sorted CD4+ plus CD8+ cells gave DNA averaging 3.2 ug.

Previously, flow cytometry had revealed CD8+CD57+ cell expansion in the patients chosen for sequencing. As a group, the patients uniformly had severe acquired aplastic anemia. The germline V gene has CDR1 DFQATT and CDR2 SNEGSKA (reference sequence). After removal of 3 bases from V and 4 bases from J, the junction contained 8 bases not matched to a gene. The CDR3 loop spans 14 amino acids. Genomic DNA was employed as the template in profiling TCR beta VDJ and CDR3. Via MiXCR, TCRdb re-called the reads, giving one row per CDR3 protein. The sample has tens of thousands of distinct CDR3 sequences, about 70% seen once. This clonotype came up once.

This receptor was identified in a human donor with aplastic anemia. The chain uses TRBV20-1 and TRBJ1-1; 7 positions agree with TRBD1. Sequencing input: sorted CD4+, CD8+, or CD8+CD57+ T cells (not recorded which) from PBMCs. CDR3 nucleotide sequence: TGCAGTGCTAGGGCAAGACAGGGCGTCACTGAAGCTTTCTTT. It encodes CSARARQGVTEAFF.